This note documents a single TCR beta chain sequence. CDR3 size: 13 residues. Germline loops: CDR1 SGDLS, CDR2 YYNGEE. Trimming pared 5 bases from V and 3 bases from J, leaving 10 bases between. As originally analysed: Counts of nucleated cells, estimated from reference gene primer amplification, were obtained. The method was immunoSEQ multiplex PCR; TCRdb's version includes in-frame clones alone and lacks a portion of them. That table is the source of V, J and clone size, and D and trimming were worked out from the DNA. The sample carries roughly 390,000 clones, 85% recorded once. The data were obtained in a study of blood T cell repertoires in COVID-19. About the research overall: Both acute and convalescent COVID-19 samples were obtained from the United States, Italy and Spain. T cells, B-cell-depleted T cells, or PBMCs supplied cDNA or gDNA.

The chain couples TRBV9 to TRBJ2-3, with D maybe TRBD2 (6 bases). Sequencing was carried out using peripheral blood. This clonotype was sampled from a young woman with acute or convalescent COVID-19. The CDR3 spells CASSGGWTDTQYF. The CDR3 nucleotides are TGTGCCAGCAGTGGGGGGTGGACAGATACGCAGTATTTT.